Listed here are 12 T cell receptor beta chains from one sample, sequenced in a study of blood T cell repertoires in COVID-19. The data were produced by immunoSEQ multiplex PCR, yet TCRdb's version contains in-frame clones alone and is incomplete. The sample holds 34,000 or so clones, about 85% seen once. Sequencing was carried out using peripheral blood. The receptors were sampled from a man in his forties or fifties with active or convalescent COVID-19.

V and J are TRBV6-5 and TRBJ1-1, with 8 bases identical to TRBD1. The CDR3 loop spans 13 amino acids. Germline CDR1 and CDR2: MNHEY and SVGAGI. V was pared by 9 bases and J by 10 bases, with 13 bases of the junction left unmatched. The CDR3 region has the DNA TGTGCCAGTACTCCCGGGACAGGCCTATCAGCTTTCTTT. Its protein is CASTPGTGLSAFF.

The gene calls are TRBV7-9 and TRBJ1-5, with D possibly TRBD1 on 6 matching bases. This CDR3 comprises 15 residues. The V end was cut by 5 bases, the J end by 0 bases, with 11 bases between. The germline CDR1 and CDR2 sequences are SEHNR and FQNEAQ (reference sequence). CDR3 sequence reads: CASSKGGISNQPQHF. In DNA form, the CDR3 reads TGTGCCAGCAGCAAGGGGGGGATTAGCAATCAGCCCCAGCATTTT.

This chain joins TRBV5-4 and TRBJ2-7, with 8 bases lining up with TRBD1. CDR1 SGHNT and CDR2 YYREEE come from the germline V gene (reference sequence). The CDR3 runs 14 residues. After removal of 0 bases from V and 6 bases from J, the junction contained 5 bases not matched to a gene. The CDR3 sequence: CASSLGTGLVEQYF. The CDR3 DNA is TGTGCCAGCAGCTTGGGGACAGGGTTGGTCGAGCAGTACTTC. Combining the CDR3 with reference TRBV5-4 and TRBJ2-7 gives the whole variable domain ETGVTQSPTHLIKTRGQQVTLRCSSQSGHNTVSWYQQALGQGPQFIFQYYREEENGRGNFPPRFSGLQFPNYSSELNVNALELDDSALYLCASSLGTGLVEQYFGPGTRLTVT.

This clone has only a few counts. V is TRBV6-2 or TRBV6-3 and J is TRBJ2-7, with D perhaps matching TRBD1 (5 bases). The CDR3 sequence is 12 residues long. Looked up from germline, CDR1 is MNHEY and CDR2 is SVGEGT. V was shortened by 4 bases and J by 9 bases, with 13 bases between the two germline ends. Here the CDR3 reads CASSSMGRGQYF. In nucleotides, the CDR3 is TGTGCCAGCAGTTCTATGGGGCGCGGGCAGTACTTC.

The rearrangement joins TRBV6-5 to TRBJ2-5; the D gene is possibly TRBD1 (6 bases). Germline V CDR1 and CDR2: MNHEY, SVGAGI. V was trimmed by 6 bases and J by 4 bases, leaving 15 bases between them. The CDR3 is 14 amino acids. DNA of the CDR3: TGTGCCAGCAGGCCCGGGACAAGTGTAGAGACCCAGTACTTC. It encodes CASRPGTSVETQYF.

The chain couples TRBV4-3 to TRBJ2-1, with 9 bases identical to TRBD2. The J segment lost 2 bases and the V segment lost 7 bases, leaving 12 bases of the junction unmatched. The CDR3 extends over 17 amino acids. Germline V gene data show CDR1 as LGHNA and CDR2 as YSLEER. The CDR3, as DNA: TGCGCCAGCACAAATTTTTCGACTAGCGGAACCTACAATGAGCAGTTCTTC. Its translation is CASTNFSTSGTYNEQFF.

The V gene is TRBV5-1, the J gene TRBJ2-3; D is ambiguous. CDR1 SGHRS and CDR2 YFSETQ come from the germline V gene. The V gene lost 1 base and the J gene lost 8 bases, with 20 bases spanning the gap. The CDR3 has 16 amino acids. The CDR3 sequence: CASSLSTVRVPTTQYF. In DNA form, the CDR3 reads TGCGCCAGCAGCTTGAGCACGGTCCGCGTACCCACTACGCAGTATTTT.

The rearrangement uses TRBV5-1 and TRBJ2-5, with TRBD1 identical over 8 bases. V lost 0 bases to trimming and J lost 4 bases; unmatched junction nucleotides: 2. CDR1 is SGHRS and CDR2 is YFSETQ in the germline V gene. The CDR3 totals 14 residues. The CDR3 sequence is CASSLETGGETQYF. The CDR3 region has the DNA TGCGCCAGCAGCTTGGAAACAGGGGGAGAGACCCAGTACTTC.

The chain links TRBV5-1 to TRBJ1-1; a possible D gene is TRBD1 (5 bases). The V end lost 3 bases, the J end lost 1 base, and 7 bases lay between the germline ends. CDR3 length: 13 residues. The germline gives CDR1 SGHRS, CDR2 YFSETQ. Written as DNA, the CDR3 is TGCGCCAGCAGCTACCAGGGGAACACTGAAGCTTTCTTT. Translation gives CASSYQGNTEAFF.

This rearrangement joins TRBV15 to TRBJ2-7; 9 bases match TRBD1. Losses at the gene ends were 5 bases for V and 5 bases for J; bases not matched to a gene: 7. Germline CDR1 is LNHNV and CDR2 is YYDKDF (reference sequence). This CDR3 spans 14 amino acids. CDR3 residues: CATSLGTGRDEQYF. The CDR3 bases are TGTGCCACCAGCTTGGGGACAGGGCGGGACGAGCAGTACTTC.

The chain employs TRBV9 and TRBJ1-1, with unresolved D. The CDR3 sequence is 15 residues long. Germline lookup yields CDR1 SGDLS and CDR2 YYNGEE. Trimming removed 0 bases at V and 5 bases at J, with 14 bases between. CDR3 in DNA: TGTGCCAGCAGCGTAGGCCAGACCGGGGAGACTGAAGCTTTCTTT. It specifies CASSVGQTGETEAFF.

This clone was observed once. The chain couples TRBV5-1 to TRBJ2-1; a possible D gene is TRBD1 (6 bases). CDR1 is SGHRS, CDR2 YFSETQ, per germline. This CDR3 spans 13 amino acids. The ends were cut back, 4 bases at V and 7 bases at J, with 12 bases in the middle. The CDR3 spells CASSENRENEQFF. CDR3 nucleotides: TGCGCCAGCAGCGAAAACAGGGAAAATGAGCAGTTCTTC.